This paragraph covers one T cell receptor beta chain sequence. No cognate antigen has been identified for it. It has no much larger one-base neighbor in the sample; base qualities were not kept. The donors were healthy, HIV-negative adults who had no recently reported acute infections or vaccinations. Every donor was a Caucasian adult residing in Nashville, Tennessee, USA. Magnetic negative selection was used to enrich CD4+ T cells, after which naive cells were positively selected on CD45RA and the negative fraction became the memory subset. Blood was collected by leukapheresis, and PBMCs were isolated by Ficoll-Histopaque density gradient centrifugation and then cryopreserved in liquid nitrogen vapor phase. Analytical flow cytometry was used to check the purity and quantity of each magnetically sorted T cell population. From each sorted fraction, genomic DNA was isolated and quantified by UV absorbance on a Nanodrop 2000c.

Using the deep immunoSEQ assay, multiplex PCR amplified TCR CDR3 regions from genomic DNA. For each cell subset, the extracted genomic DNA was distributed evenly across all wells of several immunoSEQ 96-well plates, and each plate served as one replicate. For sorted subsets, about 220 ng of genomic DNA, equivalent to some 30,000 T cell genomes, went into each replicate PCR. The purified libraries were quantified using a Qubit 3.0 fluorometer, sized with a Bioanalyzer 2100, and then quantified again using the KAPA Library Quantification kit. Every immunoSEQ 96-well plate was sequenced on a dedicated single-read 150-cycle Illumina NextSeq 550 flow cell. As for the authors' bioinformatics: Because only junctional sequences without quality scores were contained in the immunoSEQ output, filtering matching that applied to full-length reads could not be performed. To assign V/J genes and CDR3, sequences were annotated against IMGT germline references using PyIR, a Python wrapper for IgBLAST v1.9. Reads were filtered out if the reads had weak V/J assignments (E-value above 1e-6), no CDR3, stop codons, out-of-frame junctions, or ambiguous translated residues. V3J clonotypes were defined by identical inferred V gene, J gene, and CDR3 amino acid sequence. Percentage overlap between repertoires was computed as shared unique clonotypes divided by the size of the smaller repertoire. Three approaches were used to assess repertoire richness: RTK rarefaction, the Chao1 estimator, and Recon v2.1 estimates of unobserved clonotypes. For all TCRbeta clonotypes obtained by the gDNA method from several donors, generation probabilities were computed with OLGA. TCRdb mirrors the immuneACCESS table, restricted to in-frame sequences. Some clones are absent from its copies; in checked studies, under half trace to an unresolved V gene, and the reason for the others is unknown. That table supplies the V and J calls and clone size; D and trimming were determined from the DNA. The sample records nearly 1,000,000 clones, around 80% of which are singletons. Of the sample, roughly 1.5% falls within the top ten clones.

This sample was taken from a study of shared clonotypes between healthy human individuals (TCRdb year 2020). In the study overall: The cohort comprised a couple of women and three men aged 18 to 49 years. Per donor, three plates each were used for CD4 naive and CD4 memory, two for CD8 naive, and one for CD8 memory. Leukapheresis yielded between about 0.85 and 9.5 billion PBMCs per donor. To estimate repertoire size and how much clonotypes are shared between individuals, the study performed deep sequencing of blood TCR repertoires from a few healthy adults. Different laboratories and diverse techniques were used to prepare libraries and sequence TCR repertoires, to increase sequencing depth and limit assay-specific biases. On the study overall, not on this receptor specifically: Naive subsets generally had larger estimated clonotype richness than memory subsets. Roughly 5% of naive CD4, around 4% of naive CD8, approximately 2% of memory CD4, and 0.4% of memory CD8 clonotypes were shared across a few donors. The small number of donors limited the genetic and exposure-history diversity represented. Only blood was sampled, and tissue TCR repertoires likely differ from those in blood. Rarefaction of sorted-subset datasets indicated incomplete sequencing despite the large sequencing depth. Based on pairwise subsampling, the degree of clonotype sharing among donors was expected to be affected by sequencing depth. Higher generation probabilities were observed for clonotypes shared by all four sorted-subset donors than for non-shared clonotypes.

CDR1 and CDR2 are read off the germline V gene as SGHRS and YFSETQ. The CDR3 contains 14 residues, cysteine and phenylalanine counted. Kept here is only the CDR3 DNA, which spans 42 bases and is read in frame from base 1. The V and J ends are trimmed by 0 bases and 1 base, leaving 7 bases between them. Sequences were obtained from memory CD4+ T cells sorted from blood. The sample's cell subset or site label, in plain terms: CD45RA-negative fraction. This TCR was recovered from a man younger than 35 in good health. The V gene is TRBV5-1 and the J gene is TRBJ2-5; no D gene can be assigned with confidence. Read as DNA, the sequence is TGCGCCAGCAGCTTGGAGCCCTTCCAAGAGACCCAGTACTTC. Its protein is CASSLEPFQETQYF. The full variable domain, completed from the reference TRBV5-1 and TRBJ2-5 proteins outside the CDR3, reads KAGVTQTPRYLIKTRGQQVTLSCSPISGHRSVSWYQQTPGQGLQFLFEYFSETQRNKGNFPGRFSGRQFSNSRSEMNVSTLELGDSALYLCASSLEPFQETQYFGPGTRLLVL.